These T cell receptor beta chains were read from a single sample in a study of cytomegalovirus exposure and HLA in healthy donors. TCRdb's table, derived via immunoSEQ multiplex PCR, lists solely in-frame clones and lacks some. The data contain under 200,000 clones, 80% to 90% of them singletons. The sample taken for sequencing was PBMCs. The receptors derive from a man between 18 and 35 years old in good health and CMV-seropositive. CDR3s include the opening cysteine and the closing phenylalanine or tryptophan. A D gene is named only where the DNA matches it firmly. Not every row has a clone size; where given, it reads once, few, many or a size class.

clone_size d_call j_call v_call cdr3_nt cdr3_aa
NA NA TRBJ1-1 TRBV27 TGTGCCAGCAGACTCACAGGGCAGCCTGAAGCTTTCTTT CASRLTGQPEAFF
NA NA TRBJ1-2 TRBV30 TGTGCCTGCATTAAAAGATCAGGACTTCACTATGGCTACACCTTC CACIKRSGLHYGYTF
NA NA TRBJ1-2 TRBV9 TGTGCCAGCAGCGTAGATCCGGGATTACCAGGGGATGGCTACACCTTC CASSVDPGLPGDGYTF
few NA TRBJ2-1 TRBV4-3 TGCGCCAGCAGCCATGTCACAGGGAGCTCCTACAATGAGCAGTTCTTC CASSHVTGSSYNEQFF
NA NA TRBJ1-1 TRBV7-9 TGTGCCAGCAGCTTAGATAGCACTGAAGCTTTCTTT CASSLDSTEAFF
NA NA TRBJ2-2 TRBV4-1 TGCGCCAGCAGCCAAACCGGAGCCGGGGAGCTGTTTTTT CASSQTGAGELFF
NA NA TRBJ1-3 TRBV18 TGTGCCAGCTCACCACCCACTCAGGAGGCTGGAAACACCATATATTTT CASSPPTQEAGNTIYF
NA NA TRBJ2-6 TRBV19 TGTGCCAGTAGTATTGTAGGCGGGGAAGGGGCCAACGTCCTGACTTTC CASSIVGGEGANVLTF
NA TRBD2 TRBJ2-5 TRBV5-4 TGTGCCAGCAGCTTGCCCAGGGCTAGCGGGGTCCAAGAGACCCAGTACTTC CASSLPRASGVQETQYF
NA NA TRBJ1-1 TRBV7-2 TGTGCCAGTTTGACACAGTCTGAAGCTTTCTTT CASLTQSEAFF
NA NA TRBJ2-4 TRBV11-2 TGTGCCAGCAGCTCACCCACCATCCCCCGTCGGGACACCGGCTACATTCAGTACTTC CASSSPTIPRRDTGYIQYF
once NA TRBJ2-7 TRBV18 TGTGCCAGCTCCCGGTGGGGGGGACAGGATCCCTACGAGCAGTACTTC CASSRWGGQDPYEQYF
NA NA TRBJ2-1 TRBV6-5 TGTGCCAGCAGCAAGTCTCTACCCGTCTACAATGAGCAGTTCTTC CASSKSLPVYNEQFF
NA NA TRBJ2-5 TRBV4-1 TGCGCCAGCAGCCAAGAAGCAGGGGTCGAGACCCAGTACTTC CASSQEAGVETQYF
NA NA TRBJ2-2 TRBV19 TGTGCCAGTAGGGGCAGGGTATGGTATGGCGGGGAGCTGTTTTTT CASRGRVWYGGELFF
NA NA TRBJ2-5 TRBV2 TGTGCCAGCAGTGAGACAGGCTCCTTGCAAGAGACCCAGTACTTC CASSETGSLQETQYF
NA TRBD1 TRBJ1-1 TRBV15 TGTGCCACCAGCAGGCCCGGGACAGGAGTTTACAAGGGAGCTTTCTTT CATSRPGTGVYKGAFF
once TRBD1 TRBJ2-1 TRBV6-5 TGTGCCAGCCAAGGGACAGGGGTTCACCATGAGCAGTTCTTC CASQGTGVHHEQFF
NA NA TRBJ1-1 TRBV6-1 TGTGCCAGCAGTGCAGAGGAAGTGAGGACTGAAGCTTTCTTT CASSAEEVRTEAFF
NA NA TRBJ2-2 TRBV5-1 TGCGCCAGCAGCGCGGAGGGTATCTCCGGGGAGCTGTTTTTT CASSAEGISGELFF
few NA TRBJ2-2 TRBV7-9 TGTGCCAGCAGCTTAGGACCACAGGGCAGCGGGGAGCTGTTTTTT CASSLGPQGSGELFF
NA NA TRBJ1-5 TRBV7-9 TGTGCCAGCAGCCCAGGGGTGGGCTATAATCAGCCCCAGCATTTT CASSPGVGYNQPQHF
NA NA TRBJ1-5 TRBV2 TGTGCCAGCAGTGATGACCGTTTAGGAGGACAGCCCCAGCATTTT CASSDDRLGGQPQHF
NA NA TRBJ2-1 TRBV5-6 TGTGCCAGCAGCTTGGCAGGGGTATTTTCCTACAATGAGCAGTTCTTC CASSLAGVFSYNEQFF
NA NA TRBJ1-2 TRBV5-1 TGCGCCAGCGACGGGGGGCTCGGGGGTGGCTACACCTTC CASDGGLGGGYTF
NA NA TRBJ2-3 TRBV7-8 TGTGCCAGCAGCTTATCAGGCAAGCAGTATTTT CASSLSGKQYF
NA NA TRBJ1-1 TRBV18 TGTGCCAGCTCACCACAACGGGAGGCTGACACTGAAGCTTTCTTT CASSPQREADTEAFF
few NA TRBJ1-1 TRBV6-5 TGTGCCAGCAGTTACTCGGGAGGAAACACTGAAGCTTTCTTT CASSYSGGNTEAFF
NA NA TRBJ1-1 TRBV7-3 TGTGCCAGCAGCGTAGACACGAACACTGAAGCTTTCTTT CASSVDTNTEAFF
NA NA TRBJ1-1 TRBV12-5 TGTGCTAGTGGACCTGACAGTAAAACGGGCTTCACTGAAGCTTTCTTT CASGPDSKTGFTEAFF
NA NA TRBJ2-5 TRBV5-1 TGCGCCAGCAGGGACGGACACGAAGAGACCCAGTACTTC CASRDGHEETQYF
NA NA TRBJ1-4 TRBV18 TGTGCCAGCTCACGCTTCCACAGTGATACTAATGAAAAACTGTTTTTT CASSRFHSDTNEKLFF
NA NA TRBJ2-7 TRBV29-1 TGCAGCGCGGGACATACCTACGAGCAGTACTTC CSAGHTYEQYF
NA TRBD1 TRBJ1-4 TRBV5-4 TGTGCCAGCAGCTTTCGGACAGGGGTAACTAATGAAAAACTGTTTTTT CASSFRTGVTNEKLFF
NA NA TRBJ2-7 TRBV5-5 TGTGCCAGCAGCTTGAGTGGGAGTGAGCAGTACTTC CASSLSGSEQYF
once NA TRBJ2-1 TRBV18 TGTGCCAGCTCACCACCGCGCGGGGGCGCGTACAATGAGCAGTTCTTC CASSPPRGGAYNEQFF
NA NA TRBJ1-5 TRBV4-3 TGCGCCAGCAGCCAAGATCGGGGGGGTAGCAATCAGCCCCAGCATTTT CASSQDRGGSNQPQHF
NA NA TRBJ1-1 TRBV7-9 TGTGCCAGCAGCCTGGACACCGCCCCTAGGGCTTTCTTT CASSLDTAPRAFF
NA NA TRBJ2-3 TRBV11-2 TGTGCCAGCAGTCAGACTATCCGGAGCACAGATACGCAGTATTTT CASSQTIRSTDTQYF
NA NA TRBJ2-7 TRBV10-2 TGCGCCAGCAGACTGACAGCCTCCTACGAGCAGTACTTC CASRLTASYEQYF
NA NA TRBJ1-2 TRBV27 TGTGCCAGCAGTTTACGTCCAGGGAATAACTATGGCTACACCTTC CASSLRPGNNYGYTF
NA NA TRBJ1-4 TRBV21-1 TGTGCCAGCAGCAACGGGGAACGCGGTGAAAAACTGTTTTTT CASSNGERGEKLFF
NA NA TRBJ2-7 TRBV2 TGTGCCAGCAGTGGGAGGACGCACCTCTCCTACGAGCAGTACTTC CASSGRTHLSYEQYF
once TRBD2 TRBJ2-3 TRBV9 TGTGCCAGCAGCGTAGCTACCTCGACTAGCGGGGGAGCCCCGGGAGATACGCAGTATTTT CASSVATSTSGGAPGDTQYF
NA NA TRBJ1-2 TRBV5-1 TGCGCCAGCAGCTCCGGGATACTCTACGGCTACACCTTC CASSSGILYGYTF
NA TRBD1 TRBJ2-2 TRBV7-6 TGTGCCAGCAGCACCACAGGGGGCGACGATACCGGGGAGCTGTTTTTT CASSTTGGDDTGELFF
once TRBD2 TRBJ2-1 TRBV7-6 TGTGCCAGCAGCTCGAGCGGGGGGCAATACAATGAGCAGTTCTTC CASSSSGGQYNEQFF
NA NA TRBJ1-1 TRBV2 TGTGCCAGCAACAGGGTGTACACTGAAGCTTTCTTT CASNRVYTEAFF
NA TRBD1 TRBJ2-7 TRBV5-5 TGTGCCAGCAGCTTAGTGCAGACAGGGAGCTCCTACGAGCAGTACTTC CASSLVQTGSSYEQYF
NA TRBD1 TRBJ2-7 TRBV19 TGTGCCAGTACGACCGGGACAGGGGCCTACGAGCAGTACTTC CASTTGTGAYEQYF
once TRBD1 TRBJ1-2 TRBV4-1 TGCGCCAGCAGCCAGGAAATGGGGACAGGAGAAGGGTTCGATGGCTACACCTTC CASSQEMGTGEGFDGYTF
once NA TRBJ1-2 TRBV2 TGTGCCAGCAGTGGAGGTTTGAGGGGCTACACCTTC CASSGGLRGYTF
NA TRBD2 TRBJ2-5 TRBV7-2 TGTGCCAGCAGCTTAGCATTAGCGGGGGGATTAGAGACCCAGTACTTC CASSLALAGGLETQYF